The clone carrying this T cell receptor beta chain was picked up a small number of times. TCR beta CDR3 regions were amplified from RNA transcripts. TCR CDR3 underwent first-round RT-PCR with the HTBI primer set. MiXCR, applied by TCRdb to the multiplex PCR reads, yields one record per CDR3 protein. The profile covers about 300,000 distinct CDR3 sequences, with less than 20% appearing a single time and under 45% taken by the ten largest. The sample is drawn from a study of T cells in Graves' hyperthyroidism and ophthalmopathy. A Clinical Activity Score of at least 3, a NOSPECS grade of at least 4 and a duration under 3 months were recorded in the ophthalmopathy patients. Diagnoses rested on clinical symptoms, serum thyroxine and TRAb, thyroid ultrasound and orbital computed tomography. There are 15 residues in the CDR3. The germline V and J ends were trimmed by 0 bases and 10 bases, with 16 bases remaining between them. Germline V CDR1 and CDR2: LGHDT, YNNKEL (reference sequence).

Material: blood. The rearrangement joins TRBV3-1 to TRBJ2-1; a weak D match, TRBD1 (6 bases). The clonotype comes from a man aged 50 to 60 with Graves' ophthalmopathy. CDR3 DNA: TGTGCCAGCAGCCAAGAACAGGGAGTTGTGTACGAGCAGTTCTTC. This translates into CASSQEQGVVYEQFF.